Reported below is one T cell receptor beta chain. Its cognate antigen is unknown. The sample, 9 to 10 milliliters of peripheral blood, was drawn from each donor. Each sample used at least 6.5 million PBMCs. This specimen comes from a study of blood T cells in healthy people across ages. The authors ran a second PCR of roughly 6 to 12 cycles using a sample-barcoded 5' primer and a J-beta primer mix. Each cDNA molecule, via a template-switch adaptor with 12 random nucleotides, was tagged. TCRdb re-derived calls from the 5' RACE reads in MiXCR, one entry per CDR3 protein. Among 1 million or so distinct CDR3 sequences listed, 45% were seen once. The CDR3 runs 13 residues. Germline lookup yields CDR1 PRHDT and CDR2 FYEKMQ (reference sequence). Trimming left V 5 bases short and J 3 bases short, with 8 bases between. Study-level points and caveats: In these data, TCR beta diversity tracked strongly with naive T cell percentage.

This TCR derives from a woman in her fifties or sixties in good health. The V and J genes are TRBV13 and TRBJ2-1; D is unresolved. Sequenced material: blood. CDR3 DNA: TGTGCCAGCAGCATGGGCCACTACAATGAGCAGTTCTTC. It specifies CASSMGHYNEQFF.